What follows are 18 T cell receptor beta chains derived from one specimen sequenced in a study of OX40 agonist ivuxolimab in advanced cancers. Clones were sequenced by immunoSEQ multiplex PCR, and TCRdb holds only the in-frame ones, with some missing. The table lists about 78,000 clones, 87% of them singletons, with over 0.2% in the top ten. The sequenced sample was CD4+ or CD8+ T cells sorted from blood, obtained in a trial of the OX40 agonist ivuxolimab. The receptors shown here come from an adult with an advanced solid tumor such as melanoma, head and neck, liver or kidney cancer.

The rearrangement joins TRBV4-1 to TRBJ1-5; possibly TRBD1 for D (6 bases). Germline V CDR1 and CDR2: MGHRA, YSYEKL. The CDR3 totals 16 residues. V was shortened by 4 bases and J by 3 bases, with 16 bases between the two germline ends. CDR3 nucleotides: TGCGCCAGCAGCCTACAGGGCCCTACCCCCAATCAGCCCCAGCATTTT. Translated, it gives CASSLQGPTPNQPQHF.

V gene TRBV18 combines with J gene TRBJ2-1; tentative D call: TRBD2 (6 bases). The length of the CDR3 is 16 residues. The V and J ends lost 0 bases and 2 bases respectively, with 11 bases between them. Germline V gene lookup returns CDR1 KGHSH and CDR2 LQKENI. The CDR3, as DNA: TGTGCCAGCTCACCACCTGTAGCGGAGACCTACAATGAGCAGTTCTTC. Translating gives CASSPPVAETYNEQFF.

V gene TRBV11-3 combines with J gene TRBJ2-2, with a possible D match to TRBD2 (5 bases). V lost 6 bases, J lost 4 bases, and 12 bases lay in between. The CDR3 consists of 14 residues. The V gene's germline CDR1 is SGHNT and CDR2 YENEEA. As DNA, the CDR3 is TGTGCCAGCAGGCTACTAGTAACCACCGGGGAGCTGTTTTTT. Residues: CASRLLVTTGELFF.

V gene TRBV19 combines with J gene TRBJ2-1; D might be TRBD1 or TRBD2, each matching 5 bases. The length of the CDR3 is 17 residues. Trimming took off 4 bases at V and 0 bases at J, with 16 bases between the two ends. Germline CDR1 LNHDA, CDR2 SQIVND (reference sequence). The CDR3 sequence: CASSTGTGLHSYNEQFF. The CDR3 nucleotides are TGTGCCAGTAGTACCGGGACGGGATTACACTCCTACAATGAGCAGTTCTTC.

The rearrangement joins TRBV28 to TRBJ1-1; possibly TRBD1 for D (5 bases). CDR1 is MDHEN and CDR2 is SYDVKM in the germline V gene. V lost 5 bases, J lost 7 bases, and 20 bases lay in between. This CDR3 has 15 amino acids. The CDR3 DNA is TGTGCCAGCAGTCCCCGGACGGTAGTGAGGGGTGAAGCTTTCTTT. This gives the protein CASSPRTVVRGEAFF.

This clone was found once. The J gene is TRBJ1-4, the V gene TRBV6-5; no reliable D call. Trimming pared 6 bases from V and 0 bases from J, leaving 11 bases between. The CDR3 is 15 residues long. Germline values: CDR1 MNHEY, CDR2 SVGAGI. In nucleotides, the CDR3 is TGTGCCAGCAGCACGACCGGTGCAACTAATGAAAAACTGTTTTTT. It yields the protein CASSTTGATNEKLFF.

The chain employs TRBV7-6 and TRBJ2-1, with TRBD2 identical over 16 bases. In germline, CDR1 is SGHVS, CDR2 FNYEAQ. This CDR3 spans 17 amino acids. J gave up 13 bases and V 2 bases, and 11 bases lay outside the gene matches. The CDR3 DNA reads as TGTGCCAGCAGCTTATTGGCGGGACTAGCGGGAGGGGATTATCAGTTCTTC. This sequence encodes CASSLLAGLAGGDYQFF.

Comments on this clone: The same CDR3 also results from other DNA sequences found in this sample. The chain couples TRBV18 to TRBJ2-5; no reliable D call. Germline V gives CDR1 KGHSH, CDR2 LQKENI. V shed 2 bases and J shed 2 bases, with 3 bases lying between them. The length of the CDR3 is 12 residues. The CDR3 DNA reads TGTGCCAGCTCACCATCACAAGAGACCCAGTACTTC. Amino acids: CASSPSQETQYF.

The chain recombines TRBV4-1 with TRBJ2-7, with D possibly being TRBD1 (6 bases). In germline, CDR1 is MGHRA, CDR2 YSYEKL. V was trimmed by 4 bases and J by 3 bases, leaving 13 bases between them. The CDR3 is made up of 14 amino acids. The CDR3 protein is CASSRTTGYYEQYF. The CDR3 bases are TGCGCCAGCAGCCGCACCACAGGGTACTACGAGCAGTACTTC.

The genes are TRBV7-3 and TRBJ2-4; D is uncertain. CDR3 length equals 14 residues. The V and J ends lost 4 bases and 0 bases respectively, with 7 bases between them. Germline-derived CDR1 and CDR2 are SGHTA and FQGTGA. CDR3 coding DNA: TGTGCCAGCAGCTCAGGTTTAGCCAAAAACATTCAGTACTTC. Its protein product is CASSSGLAKNIQYF.

This chain uses TRBV7-8 with TRBJ2-2; D remains unclear. The germline V gene has CDR1 SGHVS and CDR2 FQNEAQ. There are 14 residues in the CDR3. With 5 bases removed from V and 6 bases from J, the gap between germline ends came to 13 bases. This CDR3 is CASSPLGGAGELFF. The CDR3 coding sequence is TGTGCCAGCAGCCCCCTCGGTGGCGCCGGGGAGCTGTTTTTT.

J is TRBJ2-7 and V is TRBV2; D ambiguous. The CDR3 spans 11 residues. The germline V gene has CDR1 SNHLY and CDR2 FYNNEI. V lost 0 bases and J 3 bases, leaving 0 bases between the germline ends. The DNA for the CDR3 is TGTGCCAGCAGTGAAGCCTACGAGCAGTACTTC. Translated, it gives CASSEAYEQYF.

V is TRBV2 and J is TRBJ2-2; D may be TRBD1 (6 bases). The V gene's germline CDR1 is SNHLY and CDR2 FYNNEI. With 6 bases removed from V and 0 bases from J, the gap between germline ends came to 8 bases. CDR3 length: 14 amino acids. This CDR3 is CASRRQANTGELFF. The CDR3 region has the DNA TGTGCCAGCAGGCGACAGGCGAACACCGGGGAGCTGTTTTTT. Complete variable domain (other parts from reference TRBV2 and TRBJ2-2): EPEVTQTPSHQVTQMGQEVILRCVPISNHLYFYWYRQILGQKVEFLVSFYNNEISEKSEIFDDQFSVERPDGSNFTLKIRSTKLEDSAMYFCASRRQANTGELFFGEGSRLTVL.

As for this clone: The junction shows a germline mismatch at one end, possibly a read error. The chain joins TRBV4-1 to TRBJ2-3; D remains ambiguous. Germline CDR1 reads MGHRA; CDR2 reads YSYEKL. The CDR3 consists of 14 residues. The CDR3 DNA reads TGCGCCAGCAGACAAGTTTTACGTACAGATACGCAGTATTTT. Encoded protein: CASRQVLRTDTQYF.

This clone was detected a few times. V is TRBV10-1 and J is TRBJ2-1; the D gene is possibly TRBD2 (7 bases). Per germline, CDR1 WNHNN and CDR2 SYGVQD (reference sequence). The CDR3 sequence is 16 residues long. V was cut by 7 bases and J by 3 bases, with 19 bases left in between. Written as DNA, the CDR3 is TGCGCCAGCACCCAGGGGAGGGAGCCTCTCTACAATGAGCAGTTCTTC. Its protein is CASTQGREPLYNEQFF.

The chain recombines TRBV18 with TRBJ2-5; a possible D gene is TRBD2 (7 bases). Germline assignment: CDR1 KGHSH and CDR2 LQKENI. This CDR3 is 15 amino acids long. V was cut by 2 bases and J by 2 bases, with 12 bases left in between. CDR3 sequence (DNA): TGTGCCAGCTCACCATCCGGGGGGCCACAAGAGACCCAGTACTTC. Protein: CASSPSGGPQETQYF.

This chain uses TRBV10-2 with TRBJ1-2; D perhaps matches TRBD1 (5 bases). V was cut by 2 bases and J by 4 bases, with 17 bases left in between. CDR3 length: 16 residues. CDR1 WSHSY and CDR2 SAAADI come from the germline V gene. The CDR3 coding sequence is TGCGCCAGCAGTGAGAAGGGACGGAGGGACCCCTATGGCTACACCTTC. Translated: CASSEKGRRDPYGYTF.

The CDR3 DNA reads as TGTGCCAGCAGCGTAGGGGGAACTGGAAACACCATATATTTT. Residues: CASSVGGTGNTIYF. The chain couples TRBV9 to TRBJ1-3; D is unresolved. The CDR3 loop spans 14 amino acids. The ends were cut back, 0 bases at V and 2 bases at J, with 6 bases in the middle. Per the germline V gene, CDR1 is SGDLS and CDR2 is YYNGEE.